These T cell receptor beta chains were read from a single sample in a study of T cells in Graves' hyperthyroidism and ophthalmopathy. Via MiXCR, TCRdb re-called the multiplex PCR reads, giving one row per CDR3 protein. The sample yields 300,000 to 500,000 distinct CDR3 sequences, over 13% seen once. What was sequenced was blood. These TCRs come from a man between 50 and 59 years old with Graves' ophthalmopathy. Each CDR3 is given with its conserved first and last residue. The D gene is left open where the match is weak. Clone size, where shown, is once, few, many, or a class for clones that have expanded.

TRBJ1-6 | TRBD1 | many | TRBV5-1 | CASSLTGQANSPLHF | TGCGCCAGCAGCTTAACCGGACAGGCCAATTCACCCCTCCACTTT
TRBJ1-3 | . | . | TRBV28 | CASSVRGSGNTIYF | TGTGCCAGCAGTGTCAGGGGCTCTGGAAACACCATATATTTT
TRBJ1-1 | TRBD1 | . | TRBV5-1 | CASSTGTGGDLEAFF | TGCGCCAGCAGCACCGGGACAGGGGGCGACCTTGAAGCTTTCTTT
TRBJ2-1 | TRBD2 | few | TRBV27 | CASSFPISGRYNEQFF | TGTGCCAGCAGCTTTCCTATTAGCGGGAGATACAATGAGCAGTTCTTC
TRBJ1-1 | TRBD1 | many | TRBV12-3/TRBV12-4 | CASSLGTGPNEAFF | TGTGCCAGCAGTCTCGGGACAGGGCCCAATGAAGCTTTCTTT
TRBJ1-1 | TRBD1 | many | TRBV6-1 | CASRSRQGEITEAFF | TGTGCCAGCAGAAGCCGACAGGGAGAGATCACTGAAGCTTTCTTT
TRBJ1-1 | . | many | TRBV7-2 | CASSLRRTANTEAFF | TGTGCCAGCAGCTTACGCCGGACGGCGAACACTGAAGCTTTCTTT
TRBJ2-7 | TRBD1 | few | TRBV20-1 | CSASGQGASYEQYF | TGCAGTGCCTCGGGACAGGGGGCCTCCTACGAGCAGTACTTC
TRBJ2-1 | TRBD2 | . | TRBV20-1 | CSASLAGNEQFF | TGCAGTGCTAGTCTAGCGGGAAATGAGCAGTTCTTC
TRBJ2-1 | . | many | TRBV2 | CASIQDVLNEQFF | TGTGCCAGCATTCAGGACGTATTGAATGAGCAGTTCTTC
TRBJ2-3 | . | many | TRBV20-1 | CSASSFWQGIDTQYF | TGCAGTGCTAGTTCGTTCTGGCAGGGAATAGATACGCAGTATTTT
TRBJ2-5 | . | many | TRBV2 | CATSTEGRSETQYF | TGTGCCACCTCCACGGAGGGCCGGAGTGAGACCCAGTACTTC
TRBJ2-3 | . | . | TRBV12-3/TRBV12-4 | CASSLQELLRDTQYF | TGTGCCAGCAGTTTGCAGGAGCTACTTCGAGATACGCAGTATTTT
TRBJ2-1 | TRBD2 | many | TRBV12-3/TRBV12-4 | CASSLAPFGRALNEQFF | TGTGCCAGCAGTTTAGCCCCTTTCGGGAGGGCCCTCAATGAGCAGTTCTTC
TRBJ2-3 | TRBD2 | many | TRBV5-5 | CASSGGGLAFFDTQYF | TGTGCCAGCAGCGGGGGAGGACTAGCGTTTTTTGATACGCAGTATTTT
TRBJ2-1 | TRBD2 | . | TRBV20-1 | CSATSSGGSYNEQFF | TGCAGTGCTACCTCTAGCGGAGGCTCCTACAATGAGCAGTTCTTC
TRBJ1-2 | . | few | TRBV2 | CASSPQALNGYTF | TGTGCCAGCAGTCCCCAGGCCTTGAATGGCTACACCTTC